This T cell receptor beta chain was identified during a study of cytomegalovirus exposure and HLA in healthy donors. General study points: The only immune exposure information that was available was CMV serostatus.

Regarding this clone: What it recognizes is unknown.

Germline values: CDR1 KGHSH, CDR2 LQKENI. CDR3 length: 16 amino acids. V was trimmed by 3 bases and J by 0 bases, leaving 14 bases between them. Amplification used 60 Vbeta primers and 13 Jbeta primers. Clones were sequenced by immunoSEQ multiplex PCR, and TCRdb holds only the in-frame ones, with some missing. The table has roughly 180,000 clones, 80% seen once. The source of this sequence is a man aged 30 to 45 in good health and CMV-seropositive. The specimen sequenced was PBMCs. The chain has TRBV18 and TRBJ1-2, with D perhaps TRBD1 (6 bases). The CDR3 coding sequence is TGTGCCAGCTCACCCCCACCGGGACAAGCTAACTATGGCTACACCTTC. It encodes CASSPPPGQANYGYTF.